Below are 23 T cell receptor gamma chains sequenced from a single sample in a study of γδ T cells in repeated Plasmodium falciparum infection. Flow sorting of PBMC yielded separate Vgamma9/Vdelta2+ and Vdelta2-negative gammadelta T cell populations for bulk repertoire analysis. TCRdb repeated clone calling on the multiplex PCR reads with CATT. The data contain some 30,000 gamma-chain clones, more than 1.4% of them seen just once; the ten biggest clones take up roughly a fifth. The sample taken for sequencing was gamma-delta T cells from blood. Receptors were obtained from a pool of human donors (malaria-infected and uninfected, not separated).

Relative to its sample, this clone is medium-sized. The J gene is TRGJP, the V gene TRGV9. The CDR3 is 18 amino acids. The germline gives CDR1 GITISATS, CDR2 ISYDGTV (reference sequence). V was clipped by 2 bases and J by 9 bases; unmatched bases: 13. In nucleotides, the CDR3 is TGTGCCTTGTGGGAGGGTACGAAAGAGGGGTTGGGCAAAAAAATCAAGGTATTT. Encoded protein: CALWEGTKEGLGKKIKVF.

Turning to this clone: The protein given by TCRdb reflects a much larger clone and differs at residue 10 from this DNA's translation, likely from a read error; the protein shown is the DNA's translation. V usage is TRGV9 and J usage is TRGJP1. No J segment appears in TCRdb, so it was assigned here by matching the sequence to germline. CDR3 length: 13 residues. Looked up from germline, CDR1 is GITISATS and CDR2 is ISYDGTV (reference sequence). In nucleotides, the CDR3 is TGTGCCTTGTGGGAGGTCTCTGGTTGGTCCAAGATATTT. Protein: CALWEVSGWSKIF.

This clone occurred many times. A far larger clone is a single base away, which makes a read error likely. This chain links TRGV9 with TRGJ1 or TRGJ2. No J gene is reported in TCRdb; it was inferred here by comparing the DNA with germline. The CDR3 covers 14 residues. Looked up from germline, CDR1 is GITISATS and CDR2 is ISYDGTV (reference sequence). In DNA, the CDR3 is TGTGCCCTGTGGGAGGTGGTGGATTATTATAAGAAACTCTTT. Translated: CALWEVVDYYKKLF.

The sample holds many counts of this clone. This likely traces to a read error, being one base from a far larger clone. The chain joins TRGV9 to TRGJ1 or TRGJ2. The V gene end was trimmed by 0 bases and the J gene end by 4 bases; junction bases not matched to a gene: 9. Germline assignment: CDR1 GITISATS and CDR2 ISYDGTV (reference sequence). This CDR3 has 15 amino acids. In nucleotides, the CDR3 is TGTGCCTTGTGGGAGGTGTCTATCCAATATTATAAGAAACTCTTT. Translation gives CALWEVSIQYYKKLF.

There are many counts of this clone. This sample also contains other DNA sequences that code for the same CDR3. This rearrangement joins TRGV8 to TRGJ1 or TRGJ2. V trimming: 4 bases; J trimming: 2 bases; junction bases outside the gene matches: 5. Germline V CDR1 and CDR2: VENAVY, YDSYNSRV. This CDR3 has 13 residues. The CDR3 DNA follows: TGTGCCACCTGGGAGCAGGATTATTATAAGAAACTCTTT. Its translation is CATWEQDYYKKLF.

In its sample, this clone was seen many times. A much larger clonotype is one base distant, so this may be a read error. The chain couples TRGV9 to TRGJ1 or TRGJ2. V dropped 3 bases and J dropped 3; count of bases not matched to a gene: 5. Germline lookup yields CDR1 GITISATS and CDR2 ISYDGTV (reference sequence). This CDR3 contains 13 residues. The CDR3: CALWEFSYYKKLF. The CDR3 DNA follows: TGTGCCTTGTGGGAGTTTAGTTATTATAAGAAACTCTTT.

In this sample, this clone turned up many times. V is TRGV3 and J is TRGJP2. CDR3 length equals 15 residues. The germline CDR1 and CDR2 sequences are VTNTFY and YDVSTARD (reference sequence). The trim removed 0 bases at V and 6 bases at J, leaving 7 bases unmatched. The chain's CDR3 is CATWDRPGGDWIKTF. CDR3 nucleotide sequence: TGTGCCACCTGGGACAGGCCGGGGGGTGATTGGATCAAGACGTTT.

For this clone: Since a far larger clone is one base different, this is likely a read error. This same CDR3 is encoded by further DNA sequences in the sample. The V call is TRGV9, the J call TRGJP. TCRdb leaves out the J gene; it was filled in here by matching the DNA to germline. The CDR3 is 17 residues long. From germline, CDR1 is GITISATS and CDR2 ISYDGTV (reference sequence). In DNA, the CDR3 is TGCGCCTTGTGGGAGGCCCCAGTGGAGTTGGGCAAAAAAATCAAGGTATTT. This codes for CALWEAPVELGKKIKVF.

This clone is categorized as medium-sized. V is TRGV4 and J is TRGJ1 or TRGJ2. Trimming took 3 bases from V and 4 from J; bases not matched to a gene: 3. Germline lookup yields CDR1 EGSTGY and CDR2 YDSYTSSV. The CDR3 length is 12 residues. The CDR3 bases are TGTGCCACCTGGGATATGTATTATAAGAAACTCTTT. Protein: CATWDMYYKKLF.

This clone was detected many times. The mismatch at residue 7 between this DNA's translation and the TCRdb protein of a much larger clone likely reflects a read error; the protein shown is translated from the DNA. Other DNA sequences in this sample translate to the same CDR3. V gene TRGV9 combines with J gene TRGJP. TCRdb records no J gene; here it was assigned by comparing the DNA to germline. The CDR3 is made up of 15 amino acids. Germline loops: CDR1 GITISATS, CDR2 ISYDGTV (reference sequence). The V gene end was trimmed by 5 bases and the J gene end by 9 bases; junction bases not matched to a gene: 7. DNA for the CDR3: TGTGCCTTGTGGGTCGAAGGGTTGGGCAAAAAAATCAAGGTATTT. The encoded protein is CALWVEGLGKKIKVF.

This clone showed up many times. The translation of this DNA and the TCRdb protein of a much larger clone differ at residue 7, probably owing to a read error; the protein shown here is translated from the DNA. This chain links TRGV8 with TRGJ1 or TRGJ2. No J segment appears in TCRdb, so it was assigned here by matching the sequence to germline. Germline assignment: CDR1 VENAVY and CDR2 YDSYNSRV. The CDR3 has 11 amino acids. Losses at the gene ends were 5 bases for V and 10 bases for J; bases not matched to a gene: 8. The DNA of the CDR3 is TGTGCCACCTGGGGCCGAATGAAGAAACTCTTT. Protein: CATWGRMKKLF.

This clone was counted ten times or more. This sequence is one base from a far larger clone and is likely a read error. This specimen includes other DNA sequences encoding the same CDR3. This chain joins TRGV9 and TRGJP. The J gene was not available in TCRdb and was assigned here by matching the DNA to germline segments. The CDR3 contains 16 residues. CDR1 GITISATS and CDR2 ISYDGTV come from the germline V gene (reference sequence). CDR3 residues: CALWEVKELGKKIKVF. The DNA for the CDR3 is TGTGCCTTGTGGGAGGTAAAGGAGTTGGGAAAAAAAATCAAGGTATTT.

Regarding this clone: TCRdb's listed protein matches a much larger clone and diverges from this DNA's translation at residue 9, likely through a read error; the protein shown comes from the DNA. The CDR3 sequence: CATWDGTNHKKLF. CDR3 in DNA: TGTGCCACCTGGGATGGGACTAACCATAAGAAACTCTTT. This chain connects TRGV4 to TRGJ1 or TRGJ2. The J gene, left out of TCRdb, was set here by checking the DNA against germline. Germline CDR1 EGSTGY, CDR2 YDSYTSSV. V lost 0 bases to trimming and J lost 8 bases; unmatched junction nucleotides: 7. The CDR3 consists of 13 residues.

This clone was recorded many times. The protein TCRdb gives is from a much larger clone and does not agree with this DNA's translation at residue 5, likely a read error; the protein shown here comes from the DNA. This CDR3 reads CATWGLGKKIKVF. In DNA, the CDR3 is TGTGCCACCTGGGGGTTGGGCAAAAAAATCAAGGTATTT. The rearrangement joins TRGV4 to TRGJP. V was clipped by 5 bases and J by 9 bases; unmatched bases: 1. Germline assignment: CDR1 EGSTGY and CDR2 YDSYTSSV. The CDR3 is made up of 13 amino acids.

Turning to this clone: This sequence is one base from a far larger clone and is likely a read error. Other DNA sequences in this specimen translate into the identical CDR3. J is TRGJP2 and V is TRGV4. The J gene, not given by TCRdb, was assigned here from a germline match of the nucleotide sequence. Germline CDR1 and CDR2: EGSTGY and YDSYTSSV. CDR3 size: 14 residues. Losses at the gene ends were 1 base for V and 11 bases for J; bases not matched to a gene: 10. The CDR3 bases are TGTGCCACCTGGGATGGACCAGGAGGATGGATCAAGACGTTT. This sequence encodes CATWDGPGGWIKTF.

A remark on this clone: Translating this DNA gives a protein that differs at residue 6 from the TCRdb one, which belongs to a much larger clone; a read error is likely, and the protein shown is this translation. The chain couples TRGV3 to TRGJ1 or TRGJ2. The J gene was not available in TCRdb and was assigned here by matching the DNA to germline segments. V gave up 3 bases and J gave up 9 bases; unmatched junction bases: 11. The CDR3 contains 13 residues. CDR1 VTNTFY and CDR2 YDVSTARD come from the germline V gene (reference sequence). CDR3 in amino acids: CATWDGPRFKKLF. For the CDR3, the DNA is TGTGCCACCTGGGACGGGCCACGCTTTAAGAAACTCTTT.

This clone was counted many times. TCRdb records a much larger clone's protein for this DNA, with a difference at residue 8 that likely arises from a read error; the protein given is the translation of the DNA. In DNA form, the CDR3 reads TGTGCCTTGTGGGAGGTCTGTAGGGGCGGGAAACTCTTT. Its protein is CALWEVCRGGKLF. The chain joins TRGV9 to TRGJ1 or TRGJ2. TCRdb gives no J gene; it was assigned here by matching the DNA to germline. CDR3 length: 13 residues. Germline-derived CDR1 and CDR2 are GITISATS and ISYDGTV (reference sequence). The J segment lost 12 bases and the V segment lost 1 base, leaving 12 bases of the junction unmatched.

Notes on this clone: This may be a read error: a much more frequent sequence differs by one nucleotide. Because the CDR3's place on the DNA is in doubt, the DNA is left out and the CDR3 is given as listed by TCRdb. The V gene call is TRGV5, and the J gene call is absent. The germline CDR1 and CDR2 sequences are VINAFY and YDVSNSKD. Inclusive of both ends, the CDR3 amounts to 31 amino acids. The CDR3 spells CATWDRLDIRNSLAVEQHWSSQVSIGRIQHF.

This clone showed up many times. This could be a read error, since a much larger clone is one nucleotide away. The CDR3 sequence is CALWEVQHYKKLF. For the CDR3, the DNA is TGTGCCTTGTGGGAGGTGCAACATTATAAGAAACTCTTT. The chain carries TRGV9 and TRGJ1 or TRGJ2. Germline loops: CDR1 GITISATS, CDR2 ISYDGTV (reference sequence). J lost 5 bases, V lost 0 bases, and 4 bases had no gene match. This CDR3 is 13 amino acids long.

At least ten counts were recorded for this clone. One base separates it from a far larger clone, so it is likely a read error. Other DNA sequences in this sample translate to the same CDR3. The rearrangement uses TRGV9 and TRGJ1 or TRGJ2. As TCRdb names no J gene, one was assigned here on the basis of a DNA match to germline. Germline lookup yields CDR1 GITISATS and CDR2 ISYDGTV (reference sequence). There are 13 residues in the CDR3. The CDR3 nucleotides are TGTGCCCTGTGGGGTCAGAGTTATTATAAGAAACTCTTT. Protein: CALWGQSYYKKLF.

This clone was counted ten times or more. The mismatch at residue 4 between this DNA's translation and the TCRdb protein of a much larger clone likely reflects a read error; the protein shown is translated from the DNA. The genes are TRGV9 and TRGJ1 or TRGJ2. Matching the DNA to germline supplied the J gene, which TCRdb does not give. The V gene's germline CDR1 is GITISATS and CDR2 ISYDGTV (reference sequence). The CDR3 contains 15 residues. The CDR3 spells CALREVSRNYYKKLF. CDR3 nucleotide sequence: TGTGCCTTGAGGGAGGTCTCCAGGAATTATTATAAGAAACTCTTT.

This clone was observed a handful of times. TCRdb's protein, taken from a much larger clone, differs from this DNA's translation at residue 4, likely owing to a read error; the protein displayed comes from the DNA. The chain uses TRGV3 and TRGJ1 or TRGJ2. Germline matching of the DNA provided the J gene here, since TCRdb leaves it blank. Germline CDR1 and CDR2: VTNTFY and YDVSTARD (reference sequence). CDR3 length: 11 residues. The CDR3 DNA reads TGTGCCACCCGGGACAGGGGAAAGAAACTCTTT. Its protein is CATRDRGKKLF.

This clone was detected ten times or more. The protein that TCRdb holds for this DNA derives from a much larger clone and differs from the translated DNA at residue 14, which likely indicates a read error; the protein shown here is translated from the DNA. The chain is built from TRGV9 and TRGJP. TCRdb supplies no J gene; here it was assigned by aligning the nucleotide sequence to germline. CDR3 size: 19 residues. Germline V gene lookup returns CDR1 GITISATS and CDR2 ISYDGTV (reference sequence). The CDR3 here is CALWEVIRAEGLGRKIKVF. In nucleotides, the CDR3 is TGTGCCTTGTGGGAGGTGATAAGAGCCGAAGGGTTGGGCAGAAAAATCAAGGTATTT.